Here is one T cell receptor beta chain with its context. Its antigen remains unidentified. No much larger clone is present one base from it, and per-base qualities are unavailable. TCRbeta CDR3 regions were profiled with the immunoSEQ Assay using bias-controlled multiplex PCR amplification of genomic DNA. In the authors' own workflow: To quantify the absolute abundance of each unique TCRbeta CDR3 region, the sequences were collapsed and filtered. Differential abundance was tested with a binomial (Fisher-equivalent) model and with a beta-binomial model adding time-dependent variance fitted from healthy donors. Clones with fewer than 5 combined templates were removed, and a clone was called differentially abundant if the clone's Benjamini-Hochberg FDR was below 0.01. Beta-binomial variance was modeled as a function of total template count across the two samples using the form v = (b*log(k)+a)^2. This is the immuneACCESS table as TCRdb keeps it, with only in-frame sequences that have V and J called. A part of the clones is gone; compared with another copy, unresolved V genes explain less than half, and the rest is unexplained. The D gene and trimming were derived from the DNA, and the V and J assignments and clone size from that table. Here the sample has about 98,000 clones; around 88% occur a single time. The leading ten clones occupy approximately 14% of the sample.

The source of the sample is a study of identifying expanded T cells in peripheral blood (dated by TCRdb to between 2018 and 2021). About the study as a whole: Technical replicates were generated by sequencing separate aliquots of the same genomic DNA pool, with four replicates compared pairwise.

No immune events such as infections were documented for the healthy donors during the collection period. To calibrate time-dependent variance in a beta-binomial model of T-cell clone differential abundance, blood repertoires from healthy donors were used as a training cohort. There were about ten healthy donors in the training cohort, of whom 3 were female and 7 were male. Donor ages ranged from roughly 29 to 64 years, with an average of around 43 years. Obtained from a commercial supplier, whole blood was collected from each healthy donor at three time points set two weeks apart. For immunosequencing, genomic DNA was extracted from unsorted whole blood. The investigation overall reported the following: Across all healthy-donor time intervals, the beta-binomial model significantly cut both the number of clones called differentially abundant and the false-positive rate. Across all healthy donors, variance in clone template counts between approximately two-week samples was found to increase significantly with total template count. The binomial model flagged approximately 1.2 differentially abundant clones between technical replicates, compared with approximately 16 over approximately 2 weeks and roughly 19 over about 4 weeks. The authors expected that over much longer intervals, such as months to years, biological variance in healthy repertoires might increase even further.

Sequenced sample: blood. The clonotype comes from a person aged 18 to 75 in good health.

The bases read TGTGCCAGCGGCTCAAGTGTTAGGACTGAAGCTTTCTTT. Its product reads: CASGSSVRTEAFF. The chain couples TRBV9 to TRBJ1-1, with the D gene uncertain. The CDR3 contains 13 residues, cysteine and phenylalanine counted. The CDR3 DNA has 39 bases and is translated from base 1. V is cut by 7 bases and J by 5 bases, and the space between the germline ends is 15 bases. CDR1 and CDR2, looked up from the germline V gene, are SGDLS and YYNGEE.